This T cell receptor beta chain was obtained from a study of OX40 agonist ivuxolimab in advanced cancers. The assay was immunoSEQ multiplex PCR, and TCRdb's table has in-frame clones only and misses some. The sample lists tens of thousands of clones, roughly 89% seen once, with approximately 0.19% in the top ten. Trimming took off 3 bases at V and 9 bases at J, with 9 bases between the two ends. CDR3 length: 12 residues. Per the germline V gene, CDR1 is KGHSH and CDR2 is LQKENI. The clonotype comes from an adult with an advanced solid tumor such as melanoma, head and neck, liver or kidney cancer. Sequences were derived from CD4+ or CD8+ T cells sorted from blood, sampled in a trial of the OX40 agonist ivuxolimab. The genes are TRBV18 and TRBJ2-1, with D tentatively TRBD2 (5 bases). As DNA, the CDR3 is TGTGCCAGCTCACCCTTTGGGAGTGAGCAGTTCTTC. It codes for CASSPFGSEQFF. Based on the CDR3 plus reference TRBV18 and TRBJ2-1, the full variable domain is NAGVMQNPRHLVRRRGQEARLRCSPMKGHSHVYWYRQLPEEGLKFMVYLQKENIIDESGMPKERFSAEFPKEGPSILRIQQVVRGDSAAYFCASSPFGSEQFFGPGTRLTVL.